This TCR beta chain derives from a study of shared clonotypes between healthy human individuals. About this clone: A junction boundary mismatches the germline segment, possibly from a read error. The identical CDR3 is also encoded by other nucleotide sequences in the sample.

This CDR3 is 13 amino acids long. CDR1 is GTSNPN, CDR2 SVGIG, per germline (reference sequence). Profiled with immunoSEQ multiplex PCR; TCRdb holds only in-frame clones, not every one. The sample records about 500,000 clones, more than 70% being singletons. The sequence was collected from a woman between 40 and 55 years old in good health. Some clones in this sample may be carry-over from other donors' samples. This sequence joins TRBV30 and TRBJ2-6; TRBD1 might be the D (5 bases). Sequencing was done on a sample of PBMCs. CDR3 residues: CAWSVGGANVLTF. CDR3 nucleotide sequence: TGTGCCTGGAGTGTGGGTGGGGCCAATGTCCTGACTTTC.